The TCR beta chain described here comes from a study of blood T cell repertoires in COVID-19. Study-wide context: Donors in the United States, Italy and Spain gave samples during acute or convalescent COVID-19. PBMCs, B-cell-depleted T cells, or T cells provided the cDNA or gDNA that made up the material.

Germline V gives CDR1 MNHEY, CDR2 SMNVEV (reference sequence). The CDR3 covers 13 residues. Unmatched junction bases numbered 5, after V lost 6 bases and J lost 4 bases. Generated by immunoSEQ multiplex PCR, the TCRdb table keeps only in-frame clones and is missing some. The sample lists around 170,000 clones, approximately 88% occurring once. The sequence was obtained from a woman in her sixties with acute or convalescent COVID-19. V is TRBV27 and J is TRBJ1-2, with TRBD1 identical over 7 bases. The sample comprised peripheral blood. CDR3: CASRQDRVYGYTF. The DNA for the CDR3 is TGTGCCAGCAGACAAGACAGGGTCTATGGCTACACCTTC.